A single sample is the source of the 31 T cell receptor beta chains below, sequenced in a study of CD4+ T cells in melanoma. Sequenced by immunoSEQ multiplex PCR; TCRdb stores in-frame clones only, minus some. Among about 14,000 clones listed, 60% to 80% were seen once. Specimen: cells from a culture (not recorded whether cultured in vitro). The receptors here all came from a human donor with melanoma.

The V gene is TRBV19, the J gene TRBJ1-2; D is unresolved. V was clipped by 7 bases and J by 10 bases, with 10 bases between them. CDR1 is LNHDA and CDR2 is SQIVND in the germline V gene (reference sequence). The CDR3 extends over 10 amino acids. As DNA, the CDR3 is TGTGCCAGTAAGGACCGCGCCTACACCTTC. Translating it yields CASKDRAYTF.

DNA for the CDR3: TGTGCCAGCAGTGAAGCTTACGACACCTCCTATGGCTACACCTTC. This gives the protein CASSEAYDTSYGYTF. J is TRBJ1-2 and V is TRBV6-1; no clear D. Trimming left V 0 bases short and J 4 bases short, with 12 bases between. The germline V gene has CDR1 MNHNS and CDR2 SASEGT. The CDR3 has 15 amino acids.

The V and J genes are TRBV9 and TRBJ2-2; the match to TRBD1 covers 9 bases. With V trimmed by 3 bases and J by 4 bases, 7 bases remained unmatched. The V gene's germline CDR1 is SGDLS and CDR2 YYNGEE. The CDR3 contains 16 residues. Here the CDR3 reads CASSAQGARTTGELFF. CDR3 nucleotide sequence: TGTGCCAGCAGCGCACAGGGGGCGCGGACCACCGGGGAGCTGTTTTTT.

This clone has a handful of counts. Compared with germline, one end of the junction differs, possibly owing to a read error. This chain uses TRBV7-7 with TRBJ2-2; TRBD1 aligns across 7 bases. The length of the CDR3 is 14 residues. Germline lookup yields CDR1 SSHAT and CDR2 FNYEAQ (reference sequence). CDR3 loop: CASSTRQGTGELFF. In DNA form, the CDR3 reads TGTGCTAGCAGCACGAGACAGGGAACCGGGGAGCTGTTTTTT.

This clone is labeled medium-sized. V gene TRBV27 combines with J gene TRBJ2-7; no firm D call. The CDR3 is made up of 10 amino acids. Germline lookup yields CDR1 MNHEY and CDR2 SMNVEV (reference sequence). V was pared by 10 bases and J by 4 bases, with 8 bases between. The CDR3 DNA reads TGTGCCATCCCCCCGTACGAGCAGTACTTC. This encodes CAIPPYEQYF.

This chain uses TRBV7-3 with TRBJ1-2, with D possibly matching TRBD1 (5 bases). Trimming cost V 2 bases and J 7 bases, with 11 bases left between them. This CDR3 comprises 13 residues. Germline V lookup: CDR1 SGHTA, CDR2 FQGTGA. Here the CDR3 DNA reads TGTGCCAGCAGCTTATCGCCAGGGTTTGGCTACACCTTC. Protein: CASSLSPGFGYTF.

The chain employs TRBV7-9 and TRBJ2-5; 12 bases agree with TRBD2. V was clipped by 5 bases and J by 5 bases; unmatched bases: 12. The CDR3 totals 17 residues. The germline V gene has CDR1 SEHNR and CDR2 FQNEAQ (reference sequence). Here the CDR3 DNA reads TGTGCCAGCAGCCCGTCCAGACTAGCGGGGGAGCGGGAGACCCAGTACTTC. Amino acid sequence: CASSPSRLAGERETQYF.

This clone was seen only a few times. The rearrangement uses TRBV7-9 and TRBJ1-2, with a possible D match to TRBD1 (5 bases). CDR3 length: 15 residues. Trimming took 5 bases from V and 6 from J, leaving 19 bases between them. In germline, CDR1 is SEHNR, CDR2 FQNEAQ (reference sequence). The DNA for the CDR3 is TGTGCCAGCAGCCCGACGGGTAGGGGTCTGGATGGCTACACCTTC. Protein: CASSPTGRGLDGYTF.

The CDR3 DNA reads TGTGCTAGTGGTCCCCCCCGGGACAACTACGAGCAGTACTTC. This sequence encodes CASGPPRDNYEQYF. V is TRBV12-5 and J is TRBJ2-5, with D possibly matching TRBD1 (6 bases). The DNA matches TRBJ2-7 better at its end, which makes the J call doubtful. The germline gives CDR1 LGHNT, CDR2 FRNRAP. The length of the CDR3 is 14 residues.

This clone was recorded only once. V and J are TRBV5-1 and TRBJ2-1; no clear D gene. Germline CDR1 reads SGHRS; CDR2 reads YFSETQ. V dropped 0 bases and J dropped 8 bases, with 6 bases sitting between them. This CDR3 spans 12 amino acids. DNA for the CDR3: TGCGCCAGCAGCTTGGTCGGATATGAGCAGTTCTTC. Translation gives CASSLVGYEQFF.

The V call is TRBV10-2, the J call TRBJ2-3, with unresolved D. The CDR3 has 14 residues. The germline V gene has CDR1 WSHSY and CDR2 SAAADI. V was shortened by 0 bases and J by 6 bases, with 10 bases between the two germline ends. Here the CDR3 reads CASSESRRVDTQYF. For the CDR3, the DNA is TGCGCCAGCAGTGAGTCGCGCCGAGTGGATACGCAGTATTTT.

In nucleotides, the CDR3 is TGTGCCAGCAGCAGACAGGGCCGCTCTGGAAACACCATATATTTT. This encodes CASSRQGRSGNTIYF. The rearrangement uses TRBV6-1 and TRBJ1-3, with 7 bases identical to TRBD1. V gave up 6 bases and J gave up 0 bases; unmatched junction bases: 5. Germline CDR1 reads MNHNS; CDR2 reads SASEGT. CDR3 length: 15 amino acids.

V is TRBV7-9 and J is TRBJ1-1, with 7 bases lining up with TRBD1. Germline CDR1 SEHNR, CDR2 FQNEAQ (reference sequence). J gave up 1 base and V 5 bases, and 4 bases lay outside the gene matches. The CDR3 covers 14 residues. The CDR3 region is CASSVGTANTEAFF. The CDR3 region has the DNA TGTGCCAGCAGCGTAGGGACAGCGAACACTGAAGCTTTCTTT. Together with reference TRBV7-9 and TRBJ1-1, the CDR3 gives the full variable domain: DTGVSQNPRHKITKRGQNVTFRCDPISEHNRLYWYRQTLGQGPEFLTYFQNEAQLEKSRLLSDRFSAERPKGSFSTLEIQRTEQGDSAMYLCASSVGTANTEAFFGQGTRLTVV.

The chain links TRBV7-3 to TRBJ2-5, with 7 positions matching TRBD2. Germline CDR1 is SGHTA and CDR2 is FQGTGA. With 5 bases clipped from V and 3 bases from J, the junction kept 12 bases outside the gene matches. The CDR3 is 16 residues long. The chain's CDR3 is CASSESGAAGEETQYF. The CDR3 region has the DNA TGTGCCAGCAGCGAATCCGGCGCGGCGGGGGAAGAGACCCAGTACTTC.

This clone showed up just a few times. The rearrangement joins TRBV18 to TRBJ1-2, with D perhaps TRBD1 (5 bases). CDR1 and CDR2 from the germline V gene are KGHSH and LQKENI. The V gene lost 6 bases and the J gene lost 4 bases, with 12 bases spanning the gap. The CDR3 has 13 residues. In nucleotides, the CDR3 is TGTGCCAGCTCTGGGGGGACGGTCTATGGCTACACCTTC. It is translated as CASSGGTVYGYTF.

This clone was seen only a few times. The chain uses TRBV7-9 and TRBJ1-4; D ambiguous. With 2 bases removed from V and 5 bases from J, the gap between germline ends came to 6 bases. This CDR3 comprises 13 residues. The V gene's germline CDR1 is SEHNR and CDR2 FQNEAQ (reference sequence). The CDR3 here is CASSLLLNEKLFF. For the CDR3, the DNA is TGTGCCAGCAGCTTACTTTTAAATGAAAAACTGTTTTTT.

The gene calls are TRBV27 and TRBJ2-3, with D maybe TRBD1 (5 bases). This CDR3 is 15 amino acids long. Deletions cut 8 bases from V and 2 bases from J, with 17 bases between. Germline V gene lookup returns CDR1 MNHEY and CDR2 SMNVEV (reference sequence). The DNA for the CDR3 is TGTGCCAGCGGACCGCAGGGTATACCCACAGATACGCAGTATTTT. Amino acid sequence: CASGPQGIPTDTQYF.

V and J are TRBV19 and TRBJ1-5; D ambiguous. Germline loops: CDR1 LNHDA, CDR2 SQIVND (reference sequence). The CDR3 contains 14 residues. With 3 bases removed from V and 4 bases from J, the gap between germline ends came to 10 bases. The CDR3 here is CASSIMTHNQPQHF. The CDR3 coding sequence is TGTGCCAGTAGTATTATGACACATAATCAGCCCCAGCATTTT. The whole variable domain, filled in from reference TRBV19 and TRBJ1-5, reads DGGITQSPKYLFRKEGQNVTLSCEQNLNHDAMYWYRQDPGQGLRLIYYSQIVNDFQKGDIAEGYSVSREKKESFPLTVTSAQKNPTAFYLCASSIMTHNQPQHFGDGTRLSIL.

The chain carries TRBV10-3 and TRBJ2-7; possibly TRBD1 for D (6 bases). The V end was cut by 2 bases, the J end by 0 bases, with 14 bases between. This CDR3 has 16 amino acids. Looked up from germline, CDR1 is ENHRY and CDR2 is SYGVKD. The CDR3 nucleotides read TGTGCCATCAGTGAGCGATACAGGGAGATCTCCTACGAGCAGTACTTC. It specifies CAISERYREISYEQYF.

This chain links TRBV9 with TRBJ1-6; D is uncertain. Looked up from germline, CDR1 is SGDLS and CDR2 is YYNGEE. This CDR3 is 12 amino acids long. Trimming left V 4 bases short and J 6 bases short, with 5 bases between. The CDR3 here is CASSQLNSPLHF. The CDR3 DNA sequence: TGTGCCAGCAGCCAACTTAATTCACCCCTCCACTTT.

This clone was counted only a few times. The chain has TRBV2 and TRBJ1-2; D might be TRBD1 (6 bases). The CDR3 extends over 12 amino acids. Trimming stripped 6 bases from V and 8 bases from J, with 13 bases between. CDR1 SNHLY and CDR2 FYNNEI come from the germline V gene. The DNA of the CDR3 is TGTGCCAGCAGACAGGGTTCGAGCGGCTACACCTTC. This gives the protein CASRQGSSGYTF.

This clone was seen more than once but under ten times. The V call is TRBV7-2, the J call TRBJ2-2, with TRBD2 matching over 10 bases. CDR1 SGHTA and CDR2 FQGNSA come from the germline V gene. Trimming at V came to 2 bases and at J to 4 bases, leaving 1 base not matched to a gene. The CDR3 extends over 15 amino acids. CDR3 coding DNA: TGTGCCAGCAGCTTAATAGCGGGGGGCACCGGGGAGCTGTTTTTT. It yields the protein CASSLIAGGTGELFF.

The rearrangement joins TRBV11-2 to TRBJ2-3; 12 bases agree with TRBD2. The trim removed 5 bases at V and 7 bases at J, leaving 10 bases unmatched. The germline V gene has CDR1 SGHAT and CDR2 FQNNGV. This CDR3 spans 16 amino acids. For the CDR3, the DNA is TGTGCCAGCAGCCGGCAGCTAGCGGGGGGGCTATATACGCAGTATTTT. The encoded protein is CASSRQLAGGLYTQYF.

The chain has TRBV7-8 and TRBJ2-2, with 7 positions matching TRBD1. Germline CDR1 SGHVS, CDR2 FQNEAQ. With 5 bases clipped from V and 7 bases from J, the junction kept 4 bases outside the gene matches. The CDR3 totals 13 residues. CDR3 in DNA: TGTGCCAGCAGCCGGACAGGCGACGGGGAGCTGTTTTTT. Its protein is CASSRTGDGELFF.

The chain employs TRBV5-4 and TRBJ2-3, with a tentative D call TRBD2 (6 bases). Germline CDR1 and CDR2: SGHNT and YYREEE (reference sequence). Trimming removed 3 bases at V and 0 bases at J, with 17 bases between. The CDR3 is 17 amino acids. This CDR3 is CASSSGGRGLSTDTQYF. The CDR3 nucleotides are TGTGCCAGCAGCTCGGGTGGGCGGGGCCTAAGCACAGATACGCAGTATTTT.

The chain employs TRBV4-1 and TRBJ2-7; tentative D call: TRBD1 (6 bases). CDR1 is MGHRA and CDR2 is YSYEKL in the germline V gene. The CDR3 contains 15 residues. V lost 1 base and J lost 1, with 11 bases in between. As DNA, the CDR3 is TGCGCCAGCAGCCAAGCCGACAGGCTGTCCTACGAGCAGTACTTC. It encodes CASSQADRLSYEQYF.

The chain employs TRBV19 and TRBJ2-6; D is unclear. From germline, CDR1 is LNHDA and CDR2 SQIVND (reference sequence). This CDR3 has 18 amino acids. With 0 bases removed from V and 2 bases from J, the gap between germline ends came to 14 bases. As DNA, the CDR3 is TGTGCCAGTAGTATAGACACACCAAGGAGACCTGGGGCCAACGTCCTGACTTTC. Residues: CASSIDTPRRPGANVLTF.

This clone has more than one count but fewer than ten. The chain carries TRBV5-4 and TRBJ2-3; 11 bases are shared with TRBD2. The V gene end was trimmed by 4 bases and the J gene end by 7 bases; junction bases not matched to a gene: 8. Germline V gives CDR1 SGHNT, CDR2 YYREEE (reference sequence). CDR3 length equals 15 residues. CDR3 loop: CASSPDGTSGNTQYF. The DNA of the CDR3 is TGTGCCAGCAGCCCAGACGGGACTAGCGGAAATACGCAGTATTTT. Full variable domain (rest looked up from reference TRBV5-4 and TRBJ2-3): ETGVTQSPTHLIKTRGQQVTLRCSSQSGHNTVSWYQQALGQGPQFIFQYYREEENGRGNFPPRFSGLQFPNYSSELNVNALELDDSALYLCASSPDGTSGNTQYFGPGTRLTVL.

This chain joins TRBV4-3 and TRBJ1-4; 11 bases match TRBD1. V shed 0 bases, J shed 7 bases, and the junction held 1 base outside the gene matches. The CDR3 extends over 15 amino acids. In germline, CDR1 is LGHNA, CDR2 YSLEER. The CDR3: CASSQDGTGGEKLFF. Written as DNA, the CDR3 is TGCGCCAGCAGCCAAGACGGGACAGGGGGTGAAAAACTGTTTTTT.

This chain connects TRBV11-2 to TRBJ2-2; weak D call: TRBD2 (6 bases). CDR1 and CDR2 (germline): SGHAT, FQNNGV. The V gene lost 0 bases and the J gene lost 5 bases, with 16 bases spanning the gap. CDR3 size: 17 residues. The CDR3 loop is CASSLDLGRGLTGELFF. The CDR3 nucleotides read TGTGCCAGCAGCTTAGATCTCGGTCGGGGGTTGACCGGGGAGCTGTTTTTT.

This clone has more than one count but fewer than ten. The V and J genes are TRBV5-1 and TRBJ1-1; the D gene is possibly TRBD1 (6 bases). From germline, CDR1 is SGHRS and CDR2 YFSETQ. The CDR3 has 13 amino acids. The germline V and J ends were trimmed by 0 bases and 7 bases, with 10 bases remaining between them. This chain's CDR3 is CASSLDRVGEAFF. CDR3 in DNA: TGCGCCAGCAGCTTGGACAGGGTGGGTGAAGCTTTCTTT.